One sample yielded the 20 T cell receptor beta chains listed below, sequenced in a study of T-cell reconstitution after alpha-beta-depleted transplantation in children. As it was prepared, the TCRbeta library received unique molecular identifiers. From the PCR reads, TCRdb called clonotypes with MiXCR, one entry per CDR3 protein. Among about 610,000 distinct CDR3 sequences listed, roughly a tenth were seen once. This material consisted of PBMCs from the stem cell graft donor, taken from the stem cell graft. The receptor source for this set is a human donor who donated a stem cell graft to a child with acute myeloid leukemia.

The J gene is TRBJ2-7, the V gene TRBV29-1, with 8 bases matching TRBD2. The CDR3 covers 13 residues. In germline, CDR1 is SQVTM, CDR2 ANQGSEA. V lost 6 bases, J lost 6 bases, and 10 bases stayed unmatched. The CDR3 DNA sequence: TGCAGCGTCCCGGAGGTAGCGGGATCCGAGCAGTACTTC. Protein product: CSVPEVAGSEQYF.

In this sample, this clonotype turned up many times. The rearrangement uses TRBV20-1 and TRBJ2-1; 8 bases are shared with TRBD2. The trim removed 3 bases at V and 9 bases at J, leaving 10 bases unmatched. Germline values: CDR1 DFQATT, CDR2 SNEGSKA (reference sequence). The CDR3 loop spans 14 amino acids. The CDR3 spells CSASAGGGEVEQFF. The CDR3 nucleotides read TGCAGTGCTAGTGCGGGGGGAGGGGAGGTTGAGCAGTTCTTC.

This clonotype turned up a few times. This sequence joins TRBV27 and TRBJ2-5; tentative D call: TRBD1 (6 bases). CDR1 is MNHEY, CDR2 SMNVEV, per germline (reference sequence). The CDR3 covers 16 residues. V lost 4 bases to trimming and J lost 5 bases, with 20 bases between them. CDR3 bases: TGTGCCAGCAGTTCCACCTCGACAGGCCGGCAGGAGACCCAGTACTTC. Translating gives CASSSTSTGRQETQYF.

This clonotype was recorded at least ten times. The V and J genes are TRBV20-1 and TRBJ1-3, with D uncertain. This CDR3 has 12 residues. V gave up 3 bases and J gave up 4 bases, with 7 bases separating them. Germline CDR1 and CDR2: DFQATT and SNEGSKA (reference sequence). The CDR3 protein is CSASNGGNTIYF. Written as DNA, the CDR3 is TGCAGTGCTAGTAATGGGGGAAACACCATATATTTT.

This clonotype was detected ten times or more. The chain is built from TRBV7-3 and TRBJ1-1; maybe TRBD1 (6 bases). Germline-derived CDR1 and CDR2 are SGHTA and FQGTGA. Trimming stripped 4 bases from V and 6 bases from J, with 6 bases between. This CDR3 is 11 amino acids long. CDR3 loop: CASSSGAEAFF. In DNA form, the CDR3 reads TGTGCCAGCAGCTCAGGGGCTGAAGCTTTCTTT.

The chain combines TRBV5-1 with TRBJ2-5, with 7 bases matching TRBD2. Germline CDR1 and CDR2: SGHRS and YFSETQ. J lost 5 bases, V lost 1 base, and 8 bases had no gene match. The CDR3 is 15 residues long. DNA of the CDR3: TGCGCCAGCAGCTTGACAGGCGGGAGAGTGGAGACCCAGTACTTC. Its translation: CASSLTGGRVETQYF.

This clonotype has more than one count but fewer than ten. The V and J genes are TRBV27 and TRBJ2-3; 9 bases are a match to TRBD2. The CDR3 sequence is 16 residues long. Germline loops: CDR1 MNHEY, CDR2 SMNVEV (reference sequence). The V segment lost 5 bases and the J segment 4 bases; nucleotides outside the gene matches: 10. The CDR3 protein is CASSPLKRGVADTQYF. CDR3 DNA: TGTGCCAGCAGTCCACTCAAGCGGGGGGTGGCAGATACGCAGTATTTT.

This clonotype appeared many times. The chain joins TRBV29-1 to TRBJ2-7, with 10 positions matching TRBD1. The CDR3 extends over 12 amino acids. Per germline, CDR1 SQVTM and CDR2 ANQGSEA. The V segment lost 3 bases and the J segment 6 bases; nucleotides outside the gene matches: 2. CDR3 in DNA: TGCAGCGTTGACGGGACAGGGGTCGAGCAGTACTTC. Its protein product is CSVDGTGVEQYF.

This clonotype occurred a few times. The rearrangement links TRBV7-2 to TRBJ2-5; TRBD1 is a possible D gene (5 bases). The CDR3 is made up of 15 amino acids. CDR1 is SGHTA and CDR2 is FQGNSA in the germline V gene. Trimming pared 8 bases from V and 4 bases from J, leaving 20 bases between. For the CDR3, the DNA is TGTGCCAGCCAAGAAGGCAGGGTAATTTTAGAGACCCAGTACTTC. Its translation is CASQEGRVILETQYF.

This clonotype was detected many times. The chain has TRBV20-1 and TRBJ2-7; D is uncertain. Looked up from germline, CDR1 is DFQATT and CDR2 is SNEGSKA (reference sequence). The CDR3 consists of 11 residues. Trimming removed 0 bases from V and 6 bases from J, with 6 bases in between. This chain's CDR3 is CSARDLPEQYF. The DNA of the CDR3 is TGCAGTGCTAGAGATCTTCCCGAGCAGTACTTC.

In DNA, the CDR3 is TGTGCCAGCAGCCAACAGGCCCTGGCGGGCTTCGAGCAGTACTTC. It is translated as CASSQQALAGFEQYF. The chain joins TRBV3-1 to TRBJ2-7, with a tentative D call TRBD2 (5 bases). In germline, CDR1 is LGHDT, CDR2 YNNKEL (reference sequence). The CDR3 consists of 15 residues. V was shortened by 2 bases and J by 6 bases, with 17 bases between the two germline ends.

This clonotype was detected a few times. J is TRBJ2-7 and V is TRBV6-2 or TRBV6-3, with 12 bases fitting TRBD2. This CDR3 region has 17 residues. The germline V gene encodes CDR1 MNHEY and CDR2 SVGEGT. The junction had 8 bases not matched to a gene; V was cut back by 5 bases and J by 0 bases. The DNA of the CDR3 is TGTGCCAGCAGTCCCCCCACTAGCGGGAGGATCTCCTACGAGCAGTACTTC. This translates into CASSPPTSGRISYEQYF.

This clonotype was observed a few times. The chain joins TRBV4-3 to TRBJ2-1, with D tentatively TRBD2 (6 bases). The CDR3 loop spans 19 amino acids. The V end was cut by 0 bases, the J end by 8 bases, with 26 bases between. CDR1 LGHNA and CDR2 YSLEER come from the germline V gene. The CDR3 loop is CASSQEGAGSAPKGYEQFF. The CDR3 DNA sequence: TGCGCCAGCAGCCAAGAAGGGGCGGGATCCGCCCCCAAGGGCTATGAGCAGTTCTTC.

This clonotype was observed a few times. The chain combines TRBV28 with TRBJ2-7; tentatively, D is TRBD2 (6 bases). Germline-derived CDR1 and CDR2 are MDHEN and SYDVKM. V dropped 2 bases and J dropped 3 bases, with 17 bases sitting between them. The CDR3 covers 16 residues. CDR3 coding DNA: TGTGCCAGCAGTTTAATCCCCCCACGGGGGATCTACGAGCAGTACTTC. The encoded protein is CASSLIPPRGIYEQYF.

In its sample, this clonotype was seen a few times. V and J are TRBV20-1 and TRBJ1-6; D gene uncertain. The germline CDR1 and CDR2 sequences are DFQATT and SNEGSKA (reference sequence). CDR3 length: 12 amino acids. Trimming stripped 7 bases from V and 11 bases from J, with 15 bases between. CDR3 sequence: CSVMLDGPPLHF. Here the CDR3 DNA reads TGCAGTGTAATGCTAGACGGACCACCCCTCCACTTT.

The CDR3, as DNA: TGTGCCAGCAGCGAGGGCCGGGACAGAAATGAGCAGTTCTTC. Amino acid sequence: CASSEGRDRNEQFF. This rearrangement joins TRBV11-1 to TRBJ2-1; 7 nucleotides align to TRBD1. CDR1 is SGHAT and CDR2 is FQDESV in the germline V gene (reference sequence). V lost 5 bases to trimming and J lost 7 bases; unmatched junction nucleotides: 8. The CDR3 has 14 amino acids.

This clonotype showed up many times. V usage is TRBV20-1 and J usage is TRBJ2-7; a possible D gene is TRBD1 (6 bases). The CDR3 length is 15 residues. Germline values: CDR1 DFQATT, CDR2 SNEGSKA (reference sequence). V was pared by 1 base and J by 0 bases, with 13 bases between. CDR3 in DNA: TGCAGTGCTAGAGCCCCAGGGGTTAGCTCCTACGAGCAGTACTTC. Translating gives CSARAPGVSSYEQYF.

The genes are TRBV7-2 and TRBJ2-1; D not resolved. This CDR3 comprises 12 residues. Germline assignment: CDR1 SGHTA and CDR2 FQGNSA. V was cut by 4 bases and J by 9 bases, with 10 bases left in between. The CDR3 spells CASSSPVFEQFF. As DNA, the CDR3 is TGTGCCAGCAGCTCTCCCGTGTTTGAGCAGTTCTTC. The whole variable domain, remainder taken from reference TRBV7-2 and TRBJ2-1, is GAGVSQSPSNKVTEKGKDVELRCDPISGHTALYWYRQSLGQGLEFLIYFQGNSAPDKSGLPSDRFSAERTGGSVSTLTIQRTQQEDSAVYLCASSSPVFEQFFGPGTRLTVL.

This clonotype was recorded many times. The rearrangement uses TRBV6-2 or TRBV6-3 and TRBJ2-5; a possible D gene is TRBD2 (5 bases). Germline CDR1 and CDR2: MNHEY and SVGEGT. This CDR3 contains 15 residues. V dropped 0 bases and J dropped 1 base, with 9 bases sitting between them. The CDR3 loop reads CASSYSGRTQETQYF. CDR3 coding DNA: TGTGCCAGCAGTTACTCAGGGAGAACCCAAGAGACCCAGTACTTC.

This clonotype occurred many times. The V and J genes are TRBV7-3 and TRBJ2-2; 9 bases map to TRBD1. The CDR3 has 14 amino acids. Germline V gene data show CDR1 as SGHTA and CDR2 as FQGTGA. Trimming took 4 bases from V and 5 from J; bases not matched to a gene: 2. The CDR3 is CASSWGQGTGELFF. The CDR3 DNA sequence: TGTGCCAGCAGCTGGGGACAGGGTACCGGGGAGCTGTTTTTT.